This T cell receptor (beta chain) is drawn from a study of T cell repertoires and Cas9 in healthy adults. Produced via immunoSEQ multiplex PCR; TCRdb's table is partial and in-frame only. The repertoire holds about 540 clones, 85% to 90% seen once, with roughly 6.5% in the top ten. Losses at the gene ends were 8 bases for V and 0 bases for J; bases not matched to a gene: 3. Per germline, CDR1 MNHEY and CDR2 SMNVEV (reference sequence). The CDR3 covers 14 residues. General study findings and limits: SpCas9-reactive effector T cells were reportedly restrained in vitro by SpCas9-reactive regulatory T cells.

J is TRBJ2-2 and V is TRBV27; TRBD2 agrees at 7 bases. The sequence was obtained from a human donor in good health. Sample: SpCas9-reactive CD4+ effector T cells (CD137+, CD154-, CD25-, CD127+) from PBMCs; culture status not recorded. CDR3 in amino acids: CASHRGANTGELFF. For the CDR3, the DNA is TGTGCCAGCCATCGGGGGGCGAACACCGGGGAGCTGTTTTTT.